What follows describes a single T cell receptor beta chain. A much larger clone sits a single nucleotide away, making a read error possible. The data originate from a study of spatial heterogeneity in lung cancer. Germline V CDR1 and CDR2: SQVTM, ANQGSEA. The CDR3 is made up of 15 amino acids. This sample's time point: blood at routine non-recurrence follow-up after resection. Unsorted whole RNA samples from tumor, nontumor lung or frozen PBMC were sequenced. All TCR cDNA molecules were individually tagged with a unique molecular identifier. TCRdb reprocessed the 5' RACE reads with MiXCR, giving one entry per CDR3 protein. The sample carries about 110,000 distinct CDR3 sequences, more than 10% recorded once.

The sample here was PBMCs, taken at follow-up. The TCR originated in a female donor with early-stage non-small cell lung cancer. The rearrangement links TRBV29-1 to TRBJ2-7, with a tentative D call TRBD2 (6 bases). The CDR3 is CSIEATAGTTYEQYF. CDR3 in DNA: TGCAGCATTGAAGCCACTGCGGGAACTACCTACGAGCAGTACTTC.